The 4 T cell receptor beta chains presented below share a single source sample, sequenced in a study of CD4 T cells in relation to SARS-CoV-2 and coronaviruses (dated by TCRdb to the early 2020s). Library preparation used the immunoSEQ multiplex PCR assay. TCRdb stores this immuneACCESS table with in-frame sequences only. Part of the clones is absent; in the studies checked, under half of the shortfall reflects unresolved V genes, and no reason is known for the rest. The sample data list fewer than 25,000 clones, and around 68% of these were observed just once. The top ten hold 19% of the sample. Antigen specificity for these receptors is unknown. CD4+ T cells from unexposed donors were collected before the COVID-19 pandemic (2011-2018). After less than eleven days of culture, CD4+ T cells were isolated with the EasySep CD4+ T cell isolation kit. Sequencing was done on a sample of CD4+ T cells from PBMCs, cultured in vitro. These receptors all come from a human donor in good health.

J is TRBJ1-2 and V is TRBV7-2; 9 bases map to TRBD1. The germline V gene has CDR1 SGHTA and CDR2 FQGNSA. Trimming at V came to 5 bases and at J to 0 bases, leaving 4 bases not matched to a gene. The CDR3 consists of 15 residues. The CDR3 reads CASSPGQGPNYGYTF. The CDR3 DNA reads TGTGCCAGCAGCCCGGGACAGGGCCCTAACTATGGCTACACCTTC.

J is TRBJ2-7 and V is TRBV18, with 8 bases lining up with TRBD1. The V gene end was trimmed by 2 bases and the J gene end by 2 bases; junction bases not matched to a gene: 2. Per germline, CDR1 KGHSH and CDR2 LQKENI. The CDR3 is 14 amino acids. The CDR3, as DNA: TGTGCCAGCTCACCAGGACAGGGCCCCTACGAGCAGTACTTC. The encoded protein is CASSPGQGPYEQYF.

The chain links TRBV18 to TRBJ2-3; D might be TRBD1 or TRBD2, each matching 6 bases. The CDR3 contains 16 residues. Per germline, CDR1 KGHSH and CDR2 LQKENI. The germline V and J ends were trimmed by 6 bases and 6 bases, with 22 bases remaining between them. The CDR3 DNA reads TGTGCCAGCTCGACTCGGTTACCGGGGGCATCGGATACGCAGTATTTT. It specifies CASSTRLPGASDTQYF.

This chain uses TRBV7-2 with TRBJ1-4; maybe TRBD1 (6 bases). The V and J ends lost 0 bases and 0 bases respectively, with 14 bases between them. Looked up from germline, CDR1 is SGHTA and CDR2 is FQGNSA. The CDR3 covers 18 residues. DNA for the CDR3: TGTGCCAGCAGCTTAGCGCGTGACAGGCGTGCAACTAATGAAAAACTGTTTTTT. It encodes CASSLARDRRATNEKLFF.